This T cell receptor (beta chain) was observed in a study of CD8 T cells in ankylosing spondylitis. From the 5' RACE reads, TCRdb called clonotypes with MiXCR, one entry per CDR3 protein. The profile covers just under 95,000 distinct CDR3 sequences, with 8.8% appearing a single time and about 4.6% taken by the ten largest. The trim removed 0 bases at V and 4 bases at J, leaving 1 base unmatched. CDR3 length equals 15 residues. Germline loops: CDR1 SGDLS, CDR2 YYNGEE. This clonotype was observed at least ten times. The chain joins TRBV9 to TRBJ2-1; 10 bases align to TRBD1. The TCR originated in a male donor with ankylosing spondylitis or in good health (not recorded which). Sequenced: blood, either unsorted or a sorted T cell fraction (not recorded which). The CDR3 nucleotides read TGTGCCAGCAGCGTAGCGGGACAGGGGTACAATGAGCAGTTCTTC. As protein: CASSVAGQGYNEQFF.